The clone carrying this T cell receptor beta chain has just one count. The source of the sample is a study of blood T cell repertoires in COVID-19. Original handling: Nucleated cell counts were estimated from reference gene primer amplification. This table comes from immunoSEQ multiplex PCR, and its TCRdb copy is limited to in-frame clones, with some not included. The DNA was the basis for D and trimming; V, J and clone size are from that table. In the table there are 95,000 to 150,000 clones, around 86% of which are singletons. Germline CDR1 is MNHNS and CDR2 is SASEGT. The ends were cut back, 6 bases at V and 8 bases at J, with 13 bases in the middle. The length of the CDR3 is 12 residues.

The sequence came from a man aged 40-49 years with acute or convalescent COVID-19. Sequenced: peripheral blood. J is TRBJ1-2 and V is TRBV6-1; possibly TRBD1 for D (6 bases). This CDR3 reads CASRDSGEGYTF. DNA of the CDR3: TGTGCCAGCAGGGACAGTGGAGAAGGCTACACCTTC.